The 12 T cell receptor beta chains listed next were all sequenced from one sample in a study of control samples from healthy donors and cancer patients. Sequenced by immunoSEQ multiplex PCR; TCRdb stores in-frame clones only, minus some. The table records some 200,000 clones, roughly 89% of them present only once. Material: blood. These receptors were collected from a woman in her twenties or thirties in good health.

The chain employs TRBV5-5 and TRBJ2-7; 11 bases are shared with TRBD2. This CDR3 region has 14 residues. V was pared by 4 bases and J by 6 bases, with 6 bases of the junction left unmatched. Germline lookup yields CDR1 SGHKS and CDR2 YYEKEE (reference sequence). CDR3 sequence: CASSPGLAVSEQYF. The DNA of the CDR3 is TGTGCCAGCAGCCCGGGACTAGCGGTTTCCGAGCAGTACTTC.

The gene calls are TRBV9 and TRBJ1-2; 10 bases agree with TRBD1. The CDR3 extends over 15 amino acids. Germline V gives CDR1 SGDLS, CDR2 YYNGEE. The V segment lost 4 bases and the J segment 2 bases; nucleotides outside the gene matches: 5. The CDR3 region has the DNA TGTGCCAGCAGCCCCCGGGACAGGGGAAACTATGGCTACACCTTC. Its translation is CASSPRDRGNYGYTF.

The DNA of the CDR3 is TGTGCCAGTAGTCCCTCGACAGGATTAAATGAAAAACTGTTTTTT. Translating it yields CASSPSTGLNEKLFF. The rearrangement joins TRBV19 to TRBJ1-4, with D perhaps TRBD1 (6 bases). The CDR3 is 15 residues long. V lost 5 bases and J 5 bases, leaving 15 bases between the germline ends. Germline V gives CDR1 LNHDA, CDR2 SQIVND (reference sequence).

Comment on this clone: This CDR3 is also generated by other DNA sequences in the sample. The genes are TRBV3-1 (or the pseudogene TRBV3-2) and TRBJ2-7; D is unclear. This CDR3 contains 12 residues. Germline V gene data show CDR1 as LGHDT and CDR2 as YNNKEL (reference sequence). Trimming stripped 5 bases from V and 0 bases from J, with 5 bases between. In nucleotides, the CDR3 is TGTGCCAGCAGCGGGTCCTCCTACGAGCAGTACTTC. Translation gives CASSGSSYEQYF.

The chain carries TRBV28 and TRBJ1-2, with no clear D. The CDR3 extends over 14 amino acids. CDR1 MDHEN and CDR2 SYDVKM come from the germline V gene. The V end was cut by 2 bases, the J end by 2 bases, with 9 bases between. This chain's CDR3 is CASSLRQGNYGYTF. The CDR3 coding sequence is TGTGCCAGCAGTTTACGTCAAGGGAACTATGGCTACACCTTC.

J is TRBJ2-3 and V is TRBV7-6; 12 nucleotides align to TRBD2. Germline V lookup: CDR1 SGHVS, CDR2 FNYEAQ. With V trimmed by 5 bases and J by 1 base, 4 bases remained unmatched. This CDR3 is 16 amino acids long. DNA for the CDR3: TGTGCCAGCAGCCCAAGACTAGCGGGGGGCACAGATACGCAGTATTTT. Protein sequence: CASSPRLAGGTDTQYF.

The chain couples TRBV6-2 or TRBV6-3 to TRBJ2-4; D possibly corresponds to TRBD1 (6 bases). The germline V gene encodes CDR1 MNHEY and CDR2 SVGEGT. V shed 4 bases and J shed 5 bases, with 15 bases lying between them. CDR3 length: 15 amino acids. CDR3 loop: CASSWNPGQENIQYF. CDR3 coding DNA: TGTGCCAGCAGTTGGAACCCGGGACAAGAAAACATTCAGTACTTC.

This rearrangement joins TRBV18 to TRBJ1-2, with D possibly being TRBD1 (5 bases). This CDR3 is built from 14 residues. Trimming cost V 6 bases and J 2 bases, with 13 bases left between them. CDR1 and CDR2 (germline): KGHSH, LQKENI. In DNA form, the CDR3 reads TGTGCCAGCTCCCAAGCCGGGACGAACTATGGCTACACCTTC. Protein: CASSQAGTNYGYTF.

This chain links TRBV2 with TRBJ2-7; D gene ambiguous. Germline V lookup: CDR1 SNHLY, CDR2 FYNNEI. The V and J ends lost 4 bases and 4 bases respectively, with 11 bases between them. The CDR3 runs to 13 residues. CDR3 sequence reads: CASSGGRRYEQYF. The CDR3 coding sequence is TGTGCCAGCAGTGGGGGTCGGCGGTACGAGCAGTACTTC. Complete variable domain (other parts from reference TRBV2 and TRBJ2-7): EPEVTQTPSHQVTQMGQEVILRCVPISNHLYFYWYRQILGQKVEFLVSFYNNEISEKSEIFDDQFSVERPDGSNFTLKIRSTKLEDSAMYFCASSGGRRYEQYFGPGTRLTVT.

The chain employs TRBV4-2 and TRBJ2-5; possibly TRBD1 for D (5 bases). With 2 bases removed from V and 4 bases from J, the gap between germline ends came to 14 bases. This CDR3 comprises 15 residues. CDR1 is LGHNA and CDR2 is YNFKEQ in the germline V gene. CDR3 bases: TGTGCCAGCAGCCAAACCCAGGGTTCGGGAGAGACCCAGTACTTC. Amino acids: CASSQTQGSGETQYF.

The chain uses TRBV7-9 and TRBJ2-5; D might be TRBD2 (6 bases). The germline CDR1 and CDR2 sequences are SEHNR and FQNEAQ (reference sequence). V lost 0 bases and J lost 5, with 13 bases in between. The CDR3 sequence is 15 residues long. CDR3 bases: TGTGCCAGCAGCTTAGCGAGGGCGAGCGGGGAGACCCAGTACTTC. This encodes CASSLARASGETQYF.

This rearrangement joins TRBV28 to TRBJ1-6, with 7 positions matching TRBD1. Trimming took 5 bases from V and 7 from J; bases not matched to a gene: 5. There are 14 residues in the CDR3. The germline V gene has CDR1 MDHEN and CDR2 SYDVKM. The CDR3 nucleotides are TGTGCCAGCAGTCAACAGGGGACGAATTCACCCCTCCACTTT. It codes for CASSQQGTNSPLHF.